Presented here are 29 T cell receptor beta chains from one specimen sequenced in a study of blood T cell repertoires in COVID-19. Only in-frame clones appear in the TCRdb table, and some are missing; sequencing was by immunoSEQ multiplex PCR. Among some 260,000 clones, around 90% were seen once, and the ten largest hold about 1%. The sample consisted of peripheral blood. Receptors originate from a woman between 40 and 55 years old who had recovered from COVID-19.

The chain uses TRBV5-6 and TRBJ2-1; 13 nucleotides align to TRBD2. V shed 7 bases and J 3 bases; nucleotides not matched to a gene: 7. The length of the CDR3 is 16 residues. Germline-derived CDR1 and CDR2 are SGHDT and YYEEEE. The CDR3 sequence: CASRRGLAGNYNEQFF. The CDR3 nucleotides are TGTGCCAGCCGCCGGGGACTAGCGGGAAACTACAATGAGCAGTTCTTC.

This rearrangement joins TRBV6-6 to TRBJ2-3; 8 positions agree with TRBD2. The CDR3 runs to 14 residues. V lost 7 bases, J lost 1 base, and 4 bases stayed unmatched. Germline assignment: CDR1 MNHNY and CDR2 SVGAGI (reference sequence). CDR3 region: CASTRAGGTDTQYF. CDR3 DNA: TGTGCCAGCACCCGAGCGGGGGGCACAGATACGCAGTATTTT.

This rearrangement joins TRBV11-3 to TRBJ1-1; D may be TRBD1 (5 bases). With 0 bases removed from V and 1 base from J, the gap between germline ends came to 9 bases. CDR1 SGHNT and CDR2 YENEEA come from the germline V gene. CDR3 length equals 15 residues. The CDR3 coding sequence is TGTGCCAGCAGCTTAGATGCGGGACGGAACACTGAAGCTTTCTTT. As protein: CASSLDAGRNTEAFF.

The V call is TRBV6-5, the J call TRBJ1-2, with TRBD1 as a possible D gene (5 bases). Trimming shortened V by 2 bases and J by 0 bases, and 7 bases separated the two germline ends. CDR1 is MNHEY, CDR2 SVGAGI, per germline. The CDR3 is made up of 14 amino acids. CDR3 amino acids: CASSYGAANYGYTF. CDR3 sequence (DNA): TGTGCCAGCAGTTACGGGGCGGCTAACTATGGCTACACCTTC.

This rearrangement joins TRBV24-1 to TRBJ1-1, with 11 nucleotides matching TRBD1. V was pared by 7 bases and J by 5 bases, with 8 bases of the junction left unmatched. The CDR3 totals 15 residues. Per germline, CDR1 KGHDR and CDR2 SFDVKD. The CDR3 DNA follows: TGTGCCACCAGGGGGACAGGGGGAAAGGAAACTGAAGCTTTCTTT. Protein product: CATRGTGGKETEAFF.

The chain has TRBV29-1 and TRBJ1-1; 10 positions agree with TRBD1. Germline CDR1 is SQVTM and CDR2 is ANQGSEA. The CDR3 covers 13 residues. The J segment lost 4 bases and the V segment lost 7 bases, leaving 6 bases of the junction unmatched. The CDR3 loop is CSARDRGGTEAFF. For the CDR3, the DNA is TGCAGCGCCCGGGACAGGGGTGGCACTGAAGCTTTCTTT.

The rearrangement links TRBV4-1 to TRBJ1-2, with 7 bases aligning to TRBD1. The CDR3 totals 15 residues. J lost 5 bases, V lost 5 bases, and 11 bases had no gene match. CDR1 MGHRA and CDR2 YSYEKL come from the germline V gene. In DNA form, the CDR3 reads TGCGCCAGCAGCTTGCCCCGGGACAGACTATATGGCTACACCTTC. It codes for CASSLPRDRLYGYTF.

The chain couples TRBV18 to TRBJ1-3; tentatively, D is TRBD1 (5 bases). Trimming removed 3 bases from V and 1 base from J, with 7 bases in between. CDR1 is KGHSH, CDR2 LQKENI, per germline. This CDR3 has 14 residues. The CDR3 bases are TGTGCCAGCTCACCCCAGGGTTCTGGAAACACCATATATTTT. It translates to CASSPQGSGNTIYF.

The chain employs TRBV11-2 and TRBJ1-3; 7 bases are shared with TRBD1. V was pared by 1 base and J by 3 bases, with 3 bases of the junction left unmatched. The germline V gene has CDR1 SGHAT and CDR2 FQNNGV. This CDR3 contains 15 residues. The CDR3 region has the DNA TGTGCCAGCAGCTTAGGGCCAGGGGGTGGAAACACCATATATTTT. Amino acid sequence: CASSLGPGGGNTIYF.

The chain couples TRBV9 to TRBJ1-1; D remains ambiguous. Trimming stripped 2 bases from V and 1 base from J, with 6 bases between. There are 13 residues in the CDR3. Germline-derived CDR1 and CDR2 are SGDLS and YYNGEE. CDR3 region: CASSVPGNTEAFF. The CDR3 bases are TGTGCCAGCAGCGTCCCAGGGAACACTGAAGCTTTCTTT.

In DNA form, the CDR3 reads TGTGCCAGCAGCGTAGGGCAGGATTATAATTCACCCCTCCACTTT. Protein: CASSVGQDYNSPLHF. V usage is TRBV9 and J usage is TRBJ1-6; D gene unclear. Trimming cost V 0 bases and J 4 bases, with 8 bases left between them. The germline gives CDR1 SGDLS, CDR2 YYNGEE. This CDR3 is 15 amino acids long.

The J gene is TRBJ2-2, the V gene TRBV15, with 14 bases fitting TRBD2. Germline trimming cut 1 base from V and 5 bases from J; bases unmatched to any gene: 6. Germline V gene data show CDR1 as LNHNV and CDR2 as YYDKDF (reference sequence). This CDR3 spans 18 amino acids. The CDR3 protein is CATSRGGLAGVWTGELFF. The CDR3, as DNA: TGTGCCACCAGCAGAGGGGGACTAGCGGGAGTATGGACCGGGGAGCTGTTTTTT.

V gene TRBV2 combines with J gene TRBJ1-1, with unresolved D. Trimming took off 7 bases at V and 3 bases at J, with 6 bases between the two ends. The CDR3 is made up of 11 amino acids. The germline V gene encodes CDR1 SNHLY and CDR2 FYNNEI. The CDR3 nucleotides read TGTGCCAGCACCCCGTACACTGAAGCTTTCTTT. Translating gives CASTPYTEAFF.

This clone has just one count. The chain combines TRBV5-1 with TRBJ1-1, with 8 nucleotides matching TRBD1. The CDR3 contains 16 residues. Germline trimming cut 6 bases from V and 5 bases from J; bases unmatched to any gene: 15. Germline V gene sequence: CDR1 SGHRS, CDR2 YFSETQ. This chain's CDR3 is CASIADPRGLGTEAFF. CDR3 bases: TGCGCCAGCATCGCTGACCCCAGGGGGCTGGGGACTGAAGCTTTCTTT.

CDR3 residues: CASSIGSGSGANVLTF. The CDR3 DNA reads as TGTGCCAGTAGTATCGGTTCGGGCTCTGGGGCCAACGTCCTGACTTTC. The chain combines TRBV19 with TRBJ2-6; no clear D gene. Germline V gives CDR1 LNHDA, CDR2 SQIVND (reference sequence). V lost 3 bases, J lost 0 bases, and 9 bases lay in between. The CDR3 has 16 amino acids.

This chain connects TRBV18 to TRBJ1-3; TRBD1 matches 7 bases. This CDR3 is built from 17 residues. The germline V gene has CDR1 KGHSH and CDR2 LQKENI. Trimming took 3 bases from V and 0 from J; bases not matched to a gene: 8. CDR3 amino acids: CASSPKTGSGSGNTIYF. Written as DNA, the CDR3 is TGTGCCAGCTCACCCAAGACAGGGAGCGGCTCTGGAAACACCATATATTTT.

This sequence joins TRBV10-3 and TRBJ2-5; 10 bases match TRBD1. There are 14 residues in the CDR3. Germline CDR1 reads ENHRY; CDR2 reads SYGVKD. V shed 6 bases, J shed 3 bases, and the junction held 4 bases outside the gene matches. The CDR3 sequence is CAIRGTGDKETQYF. CDR3 nucleotides: TGTGCCATCAGGGGGACAGGGGACAAAGAGACCCAGTACTTC.

The J gene is TRBJ1-5, the V gene TRBV6-2 or TRBV6-3; TRBD1 might be the D (6 bases). Trimming left V 5 bases short and J 5 bases short, with 13 bases between. Germline lookup yields CDR1 MNHEY and CDR2 SVGEGT. The CDR3 is 14 amino acids. In nucleotides, the CDR3 is TGTGCCAGCAGTGACAGGTGGGGGTATCAGCCCCAGCATTTT. Its protein product is CASSDRWGYQPQHF.

This chain uses TRBV4-2 with TRBJ1-1, with D perhaps TRBD1 (5 bases). V shed 4 bases and J shed 10 bases, with 10 bases lying between them. The CDR3 has 11 residues. CDR1 is LGHNA and CDR2 is YNFKEQ in the germline V gene. The CDR3 sequence: CASSPGGGAFF. Written as DNA, the CDR3 is TGTGCCAGCAGCCCGGGGGGGGGAGCTTTCTTT.

The CDR3 coding sequence is TGTGCCAGCAGCCAAAGCGGGTCTTACACAGATACGCAGTATTTT. Protein: CASSQSGSYTDTQYF. The V gene is TRBV11-3, the J gene TRBJ2-3; D possibly corresponds to TRBD2 (6 bases). The CDR3 runs 15 residues. Germline assignment: CDR1 SGHNT and CDR2 YENEEA. V dropped 5 bases and J dropped 2 bases, with 14 bases sitting between them.

The chain uses TRBV3-1 (or the pseudogene TRBV3-2) and TRBJ2-7; TRBD1 agrees at 8 bases. V lost 4 bases, J lost 4 bases, and 12 bases stayed unmatched. This CDR3 has 16 amino acids. The germline gives CDR1 LGHDT, CDR2 YNNKEL (reference sequence). The CDR3 sequence is CASSPVAGGSGYEQYF. The DNA of the CDR3 is TGTGCCAGCAGCCCGGTGGCAGGGGGCTCGGGGTACGAGCAGTACTTC.

V is TRBV19 and J is TRBJ2-3; no reliable D call. The CDR3 runs 15 residues. CDR1 and CDR2 (germline): LNHDA, SQIVND (reference sequence). V shed 4 bases and J shed 2 bases, with 13 bases lying between them. CDR3 sequence reads: CASSTRARYTDTQYF. In DNA form, the CDR3 reads TGTGCCAGTAGTACCCGCGCTCGGTACACAGATACGCAGTATTTT.

This chain connects TRBV9 to TRBJ2-1; D not certain. The CDR3 loop spans 11 amino acids. The germline V gene encodes CDR1 SGDLS and CDR2 YYNGEE. The ends were cut back, 3 bases at V and 12 bases at J, with 10 bases in the middle. The CDR3 DNA reads as TGTGCCAGCAGCGATCCCCCAGGGCAGTTCTTC. This gives the protein CASSDPPGQFF.

The rearrangement links TRBV3-1 (or the pseudogene TRBV3-2) to TRBJ1-2; D gene ambiguous. Trimming took 1 base from V and 7 from J, leaving 13 bases between them. Germline V gives CDR1 LGHDT, CDR2 YNNKEL (reference sequence). The CDR3 length is 14 residues. The CDR3: CASSQVTAGSGYTF. Here the CDR3 DNA reads TGTGCCAGCAGCCAAGTGACTGCGGGATCTGGCTACACCTTC.

This clone was counted a single time. V gene TRBV12-3 or TRBV12-4 combines with J gene TRBJ1-4; 9 bases align to TRBD1. Losses at the gene ends were 3 bases for V and 17 bases for J; bases not matched to a gene: 7. CDR3 size: 12 residues. CDR3 amino acids: CASSFLRTGDFF. CDR3 bases: TGTGCCAGCAGTTTTTTACGGACAGGGGATTTTTTT.

This rearrangement joins TRBV7-9 to TRBJ2-5; 7 bases agree with TRBD2. Trimming took 6 bases from V and 5 from J; bases not matched to a gene: 9. There are 14 residues in the CDR3. Germline-derived CDR1 and CDR2 are SEHNR and FQNEAQ (reference sequence). Here the CDR3 DNA reads TGTGCCAGCAGGGGCGGGAGCCCCGGGGAGACCCAGTACTTC. Amino acids: CASRGGSPGETQYF.

About this clone: At one end the junction does not follow the germline gene, possibly because of a read error. The chain carries TRBV19 and TRBJ1-3, with D perhaps TRBD1 (6 bases). Germline assignment: CDR1 LNHDA and CDR2 SQIVND (reference sequence). There are 15 residues in the CDR3. CDR3 loop: CASSMGGLGGDTIYF. DNA of the CDR3: TGTGCCAGTAGTATGGGGGGGCTGGGTGGAGACACCATATATTTT.

The genes are TRBV10-3 and TRBJ2-1, with TRBD1 as a possible D gene (5 bases). The V gene lost 0 bases and the J gene lost 5 bases, with 11 bases spanning the gap. This CDR3 has 15 amino acids. Germline assignment: CDR1 ENHRY and CDR2 SYGVKD. The CDR3 here is CAISESVRGNNEQFF. CDR3 nucleotide sequence: TGTGCCATCAGTGAGTCGGTTAGGGGCAACAATGAGCAGTTCTTC.

The V call is TRBV7-2, the J call TRBJ2-5, with D possibly matching TRBD2 (6 bases). Germline V lookup: CDR1 SGHTA, CDR2 FQGNSA. Trimming removed 6 bases from V and 5 bases from J, with 16 bases in between. The CDR3 runs to 14 residues. CDR3 coding DNA: TGTGCCAGCAGGCCGGGGGTGGGGCTGGAGACCCAGTACTTC. Its translation: CASRPGVGLETQYF.